This T cell receptor (beta chain) was identified during a study of T cells after yellow fever vaccination. TCRdb re-called the 5' RACE reads with MiXCR, one entry per CDR3 protein. Of about 320,000 distinct CDR3 sequences in the sample, about 11% are singletons; the top ten hold about 3.3%. Trimming removed 4 bases at V and 5 bases at J, with 9 bases between. The CDR3 covers 13 residues. The source material was CD4+ T cells sorted from PBMCs, sampled 45 days after the yellow fever booster vaccination. V usage is TRBV12-3 or TRBV12-4 and J usage is TRBJ1-5; tentatively, D is TRBD1 (5 bases). The sequence derives from a man between 18 and 29 years old who received the YFV17D yellow fever vaccine. As DNA, the CDR3 is TGTGCCAGCAGTTGGGGGGAAGATCAGCCCCAGCATTTT. Translating gives CASSWGEDQPQHF.